The entry that follows covers one T cell receptor (beta chain) sequence. This CDR3 spans 15 amino acids. The germline gives CDR1 LGHNA, CDR2 YNFKEQ. Trimming took 1 base from V and 6 from J; bases not matched to a gene: 5. Sequenced by immunoSEQ multiplex PCR; TCRdb stores in-frame clones only, minus some. The sample holds around 13,000 clones, 80% to 90% seen once. This record comes from a study of tumor-infiltrating lymphocytes in localized non-small cell lung cancer. Looking at the study overall: Resected tumor was paired with non-adjacent uninvolved lung from the same patient.

The chain recombines TRBV4-2 with TRBJ2-1; 8 nucleotides align to TRBD2. Specimen: uninvolved lung tissue not adjacent to the tumor. The receptor was derived from a human donor with non-small cell lung cancer. CDR3 coding DNA: TGTGCCAGCAGCCAAGTTGCCAGCGGGAGCAATGAGCAGTTCTTC. Protein sequence: CASSQVASGSNEQFF.